The clone carrying this TCR beta chain appeared many times. A single record per CDR3 protein comes from TCRdb applying MiXCR to the reads. The sample includes roughly 150,000 distinct CDR3 sequences, 23% seen only once; the top ten take approximately 9.9%. The sample is drawn from a study of T cell repertoires in cytomegalovirus infection. Trimming removed 3 bases at V and 3 bases at J, with 6 bases between. This CDR3 has 13 amino acids. Germline V gene sequence: CDR1 ENHRY, CDR2 SYGVKD. Sequenced material: PBMCs. The chain carries TRBV10-3 and TRBJ1-5; D unclear. This TCR derives from a human donor in good health (CMV status not recorded). Some clones in this sample may be carry-over from other donors' samples. CDR3 coding DNA: TGTGCCATCAGTGATTCAGCCAATCAGCCCCAGCATTTT. It specifies CAISDSANQPQHF.